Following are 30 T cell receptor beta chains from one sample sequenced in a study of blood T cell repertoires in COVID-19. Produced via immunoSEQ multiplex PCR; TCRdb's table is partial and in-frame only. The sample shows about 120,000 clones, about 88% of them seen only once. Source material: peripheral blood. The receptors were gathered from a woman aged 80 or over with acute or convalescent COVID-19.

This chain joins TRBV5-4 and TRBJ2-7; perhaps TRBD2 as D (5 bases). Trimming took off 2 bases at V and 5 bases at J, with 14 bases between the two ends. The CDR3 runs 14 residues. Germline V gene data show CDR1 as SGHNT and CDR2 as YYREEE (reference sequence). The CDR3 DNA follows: TGTGCCAGCAGCTTCTCGCCCCGGGAACACGAGCAGTACTTC. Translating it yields CASSFSPREHEQYF.

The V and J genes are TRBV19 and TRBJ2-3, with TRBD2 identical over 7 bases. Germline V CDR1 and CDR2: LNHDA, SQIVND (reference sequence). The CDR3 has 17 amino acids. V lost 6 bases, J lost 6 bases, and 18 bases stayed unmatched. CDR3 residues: CASRSRRGDRARDTQYF. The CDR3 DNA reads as TGTGCCAGTAGGAGCCGTCGGGGGGACCGGGCAAGGGATACGCAGTATTTT. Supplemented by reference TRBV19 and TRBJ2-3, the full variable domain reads DGGITQSPKYLFRKEGQNVTLSCEQNLNHDAMYWYRQDPGQGLRLIYYSQIVNDFQKGDIAEGYSVSREKKESFPLTVTSAQKNPTAFYLCASRSRRGDRARDTQYFGPGTRLTVL.

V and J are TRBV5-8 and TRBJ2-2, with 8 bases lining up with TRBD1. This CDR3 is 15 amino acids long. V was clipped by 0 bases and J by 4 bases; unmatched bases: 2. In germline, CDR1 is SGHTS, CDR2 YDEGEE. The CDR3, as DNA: TGTGCCAGCAGCTTGGGCAGGGGGCGCACCGGGGAGCTGTTTTTT. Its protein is CASSLGRGRTGELFF. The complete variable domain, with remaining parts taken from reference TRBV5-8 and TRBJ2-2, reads EAGVTQSPTHLIKTRGQQATLRCSPISGHTSVYWYQQALGLGLQFLLWYDEGEERNRGNFPPRFSGRQFPNYSSELNVNALELEDSALYLCASSLGRGRTGELFFGEGSRLTVL.

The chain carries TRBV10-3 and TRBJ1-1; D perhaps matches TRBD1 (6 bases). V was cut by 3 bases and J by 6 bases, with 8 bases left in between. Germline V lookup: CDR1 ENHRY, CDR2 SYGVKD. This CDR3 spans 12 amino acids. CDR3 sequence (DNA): TGTGCCATCAGTGACAGGGGAGCTGAAGCTTTCTTT. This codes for CAISDRGAEAFF.

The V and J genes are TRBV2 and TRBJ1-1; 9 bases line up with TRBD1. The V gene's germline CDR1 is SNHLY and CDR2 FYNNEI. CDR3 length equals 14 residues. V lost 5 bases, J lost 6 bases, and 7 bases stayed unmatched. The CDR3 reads CASSLKQGAAEAFF. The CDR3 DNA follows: TGTGCCAGCAGTCTAAAACAGGGGGCGGCTGAAGCTTTCTTT.

The CDR3, as DNA: TGTGCCAGCACCCCAGGGGGCACCGGGGAGCTGTTTTTT. The encoded protein is CASTPGGTGELFF. This rearrangement joins TRBV25-1 to TRBJ2-2; 7 bases fit TRBD1. Germline-derived CDR1 and CDR2 are MGHDK and SYGVNS. The CDR3 is made up of 13 amino acids. Trimming took 7 bases from V and 4 from J; bases not matched to a gene: 3.

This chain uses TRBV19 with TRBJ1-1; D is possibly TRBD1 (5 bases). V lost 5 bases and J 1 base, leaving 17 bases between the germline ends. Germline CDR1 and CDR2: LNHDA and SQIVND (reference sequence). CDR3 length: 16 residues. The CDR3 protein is CASSLGSGQGNTEAFF. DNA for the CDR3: TGTGCCAGTAGTCTGGGAAGTGGGCAGGGGAACACTGAAGCTTTCTTT.

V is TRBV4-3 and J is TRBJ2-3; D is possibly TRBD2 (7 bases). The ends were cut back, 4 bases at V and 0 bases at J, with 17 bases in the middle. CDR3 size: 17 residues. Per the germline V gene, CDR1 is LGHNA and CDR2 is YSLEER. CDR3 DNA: TGCGCCAGCAGCCCAAGGGCTTGGGGGGGCAGCACAGATACGCAGTATTTT. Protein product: CASSPRAWGGSTDTQYF.

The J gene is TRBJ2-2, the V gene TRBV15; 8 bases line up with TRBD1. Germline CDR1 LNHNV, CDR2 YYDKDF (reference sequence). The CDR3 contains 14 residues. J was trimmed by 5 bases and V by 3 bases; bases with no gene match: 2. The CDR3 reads CATSSTGGTGELFF. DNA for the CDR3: TGTGCCACCAGCAGTACAGGGGGTACCGGGGAGCTGTTTTTT.

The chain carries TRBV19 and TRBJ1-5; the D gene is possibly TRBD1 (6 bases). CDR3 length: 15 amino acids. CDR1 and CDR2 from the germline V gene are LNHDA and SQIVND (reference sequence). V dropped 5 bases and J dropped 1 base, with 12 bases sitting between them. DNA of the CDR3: TGTGCCAGTAGTCGGGGGGCTCTGAGCAATCAGCCCCAGCATTTT. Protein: CASSRGALSNQPQHF.

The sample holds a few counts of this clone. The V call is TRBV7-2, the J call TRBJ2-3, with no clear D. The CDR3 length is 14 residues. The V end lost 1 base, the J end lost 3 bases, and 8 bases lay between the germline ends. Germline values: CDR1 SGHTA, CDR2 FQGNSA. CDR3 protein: CASSLGALTDTQYF. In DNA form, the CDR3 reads TGTGCCAGCAGCTTAGGGGCCTTGACAGATACGCAGTATTTT. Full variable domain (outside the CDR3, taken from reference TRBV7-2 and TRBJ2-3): GAGVSQSPSNKVTEKGKDVELRCDPISGHTALYWYRQSLGQGLEFLIYFQGNSAPDKSGLPSDRFSAERTGGSVSTLTIQRTQQEDSAVYLCASSLGALTDTQYFGPGTRLTVL.

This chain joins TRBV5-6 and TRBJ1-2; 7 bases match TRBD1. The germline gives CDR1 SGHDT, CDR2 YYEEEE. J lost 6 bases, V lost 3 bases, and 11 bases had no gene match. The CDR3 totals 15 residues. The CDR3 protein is CASSSARTGGDGYTF. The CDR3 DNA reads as TGTGCCAGCAGCTCGGCTCGGACAGGTGGAGATGGCTACACCTTC.

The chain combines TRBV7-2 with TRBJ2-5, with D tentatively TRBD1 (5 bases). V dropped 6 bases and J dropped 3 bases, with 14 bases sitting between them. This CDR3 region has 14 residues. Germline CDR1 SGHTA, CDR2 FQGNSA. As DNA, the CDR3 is TGTGCCAGCAGACAAGTGGGCAGGGAAGAGACCCAGTACTTC. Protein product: CASRQVGREETQYF.

CDR3: CASRTGASNTEAFF. CDR3 in DNA: TGTGCCAGCAGGACAGGGGCCTCGAACACTGAAGCTTTCTTT. The J gene is TRBJ1-1, the V gene TRBV28; 8 nucleotides align to TRBD1. This CDR3 region has 14 residues. The J segment lost 1 base and the V segment lost 6 bases, leaving 4 bases of the junction unmatched. Per germline, CDR1 MDHEN and CDR2 SYDVKM.

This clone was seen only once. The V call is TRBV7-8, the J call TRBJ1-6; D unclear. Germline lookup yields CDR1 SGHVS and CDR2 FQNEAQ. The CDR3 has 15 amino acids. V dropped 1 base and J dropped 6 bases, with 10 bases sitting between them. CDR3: CASSLESGFNSPLHF. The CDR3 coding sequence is TGTGCCAGCAGCTTAGAGTCCGGGTTTAATTCACCCCTCCACTTT.

The CDR3 loop is CASSRLLTGGTEAFF. DNA for the CDR3: TGTGCCAGCAGTCGACTTCTGACAGGGGGCACTGAAGCTTTCTTT. V usage is TRBV6-5 and J usage is TRBJ1-1; 9 positions match TRBD1. The CDR3 covers 15 residues. V dropped 5 bases and J dropped 4; count of bases not matched to a gene: 8. Germline V lookup: CDR1 MNHEY, CDR2 SVGAGI.

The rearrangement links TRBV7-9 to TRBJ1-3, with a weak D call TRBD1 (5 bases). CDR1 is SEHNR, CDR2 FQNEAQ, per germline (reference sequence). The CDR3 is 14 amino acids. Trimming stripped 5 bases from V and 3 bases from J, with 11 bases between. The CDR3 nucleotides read TGTGCCAGCAGCCCACGGGGGGTTGGAAACACCATATATTTT. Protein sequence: CASSPRGVGNTIYF.

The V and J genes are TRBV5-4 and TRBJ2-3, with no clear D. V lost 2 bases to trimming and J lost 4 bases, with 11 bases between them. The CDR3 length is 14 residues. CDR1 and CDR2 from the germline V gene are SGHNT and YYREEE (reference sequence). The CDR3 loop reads CASSFLFGSDTQYF. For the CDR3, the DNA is TGTGCCAGCAGCTTTTTGTTCGGGTCAGATACGCAGTATTTT.

The CDR3 here is CASSPRPSTGSSGNTIYF. The CDR3 DNA reads TGTGCCAGCAGCCCTAGACCGTCAACAGGGTCTTCTGGAAACACCATATATTTT. V gene TRBV5-4 combines with J gene TRBJ1-3, with TRBD1 as a possible D gene (6 bases). V dropped 4 bases and J dropped 1 base, with 21 bases sitting between them. CDR1 is SGHNT and CDR2 is YYREEE in the germline V gene (reference sequence). The CDR3 totals 18 residues. The full variable domain, rest sourced from reference TRBV5-4 and TRBJ1-3, is ETGVTQSPTHLIKTRGQQVTLRCSSQSGHNTVSWYQQALGQGPQFIFQYYREEENGRGNFPPRFSGLQFPNYSSELNVNALELDDSALYLCASSPRPSTGSSGNTIYFGEGSWLTVV.

The CDR3 DNA is TGTGCCAGCAGCGTCGAAGCGGCGAACACTGAAGCTTTCTTT. Its protein product is CASSVEAANTEAFF. The chain employs TRBV9 and TRBJ1-1, with D unresolved. The ends were cut back, 2 bases at V and 1 base at J, with 9 bases in the middle. Germline V gene lookup returns CDR1 SGDLS and CDR2 YYNGEE. This CDR3 spans 14 amino acids.

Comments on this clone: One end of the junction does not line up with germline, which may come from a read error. The chain's CDR3 is CASSFTVPGAGF. DNA of the CDR3: TGTGCCAGCAGTTTCACCGTTCCAGGGGCAGGCTTC. The J gene is TRBJ1-2, the V gene TRBV12-3 or TRBV12-4; D may be TRBD1 (6 bases). This CDR3 contains 12 residues.

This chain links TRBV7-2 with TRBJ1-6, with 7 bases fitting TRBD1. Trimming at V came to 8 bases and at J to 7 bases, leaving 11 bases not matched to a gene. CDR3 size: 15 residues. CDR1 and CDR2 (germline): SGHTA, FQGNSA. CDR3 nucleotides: TGTGCCAGCGCCCCCCCAGGGGGTAACAATTCACCCCTCCACTTT. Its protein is CASAPPGGNNSPLHF.

CDR3 in amino acids: CSASNQGYTIYF. In DNA, the CDR3 is TGCAGTGCTAGTAACCAGGGATACACCATATATTTT. The V call is TRBV20-1, the J call TRBJ1-3; TRBD1 might be the D (5 bases). The germline CDR1 and CDR2 sequences are DFQATT and SNEGSKA (reference sequence). The V end was cut by 3 bases, the J end by 8 bases, with 11 bases between. The CDR3 runs 12 residues.

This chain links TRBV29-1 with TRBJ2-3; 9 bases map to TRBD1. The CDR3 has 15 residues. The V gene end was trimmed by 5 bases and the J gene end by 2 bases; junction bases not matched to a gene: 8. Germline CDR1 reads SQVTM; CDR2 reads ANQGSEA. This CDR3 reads CSVQDRGLITDTQYF. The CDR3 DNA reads TGCAGCGTTCAGGACAGGGGCCTTATCACAGATACGCAGTATTTT.

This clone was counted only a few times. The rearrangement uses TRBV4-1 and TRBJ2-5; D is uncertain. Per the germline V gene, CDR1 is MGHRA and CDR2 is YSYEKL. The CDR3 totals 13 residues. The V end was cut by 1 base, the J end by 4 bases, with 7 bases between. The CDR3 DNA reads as TGCGCCAGCAGCCAAGGACGAGGAGAGACCCAGTACTTC. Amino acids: CASSQGRGETQYF.

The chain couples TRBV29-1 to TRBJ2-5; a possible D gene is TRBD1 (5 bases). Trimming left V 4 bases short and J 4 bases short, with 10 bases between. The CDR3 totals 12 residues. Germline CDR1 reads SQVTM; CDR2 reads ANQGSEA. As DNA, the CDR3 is TGCAGCGTTGTCAGGGATGGAGAGACCCAGTACTTC. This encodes CSVVRDGETQYF.

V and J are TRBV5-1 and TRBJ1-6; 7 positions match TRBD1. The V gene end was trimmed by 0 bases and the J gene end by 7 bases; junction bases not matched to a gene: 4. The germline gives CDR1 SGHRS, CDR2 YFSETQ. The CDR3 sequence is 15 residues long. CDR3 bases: TGCGCCAGCAGCTTGGGACAGGGAACCAATTCACCCCTCCACTTT. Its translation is CASSLGQGTNSPLHF.

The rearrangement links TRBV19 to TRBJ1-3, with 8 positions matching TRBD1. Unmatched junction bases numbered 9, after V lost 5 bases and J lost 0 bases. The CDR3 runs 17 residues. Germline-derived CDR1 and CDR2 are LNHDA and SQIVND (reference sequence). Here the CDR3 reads CASSSLTGALSGNTIYF. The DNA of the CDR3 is TGTGCCAGTAGTTCCCTGACAGGGGCGCTCTCTGGAAACACCATATATTTT. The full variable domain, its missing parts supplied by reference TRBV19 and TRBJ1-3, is DGGITQSPKYLFRKEGQNVTLSCEQNLNHDAMYWYRQDPGQGLRLIYYSQIVNDFQKGDIAEGYSVSREKKESFPLTVTSAQKNPTAFYLCASSSLTGALSGNTIYFGEGSWLTVV.

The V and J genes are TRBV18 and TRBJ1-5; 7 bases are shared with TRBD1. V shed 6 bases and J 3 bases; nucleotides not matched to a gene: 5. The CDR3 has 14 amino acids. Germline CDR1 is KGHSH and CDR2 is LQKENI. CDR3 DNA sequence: TGTGCCAGCTCTCCGGACAGGCCCAATCAGCCCCAGCATTTT. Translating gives CASSPDRPNQPQHF.

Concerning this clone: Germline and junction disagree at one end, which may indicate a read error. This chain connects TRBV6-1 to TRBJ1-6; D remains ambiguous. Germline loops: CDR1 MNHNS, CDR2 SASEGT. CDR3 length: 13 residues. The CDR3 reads CASREDNNSPLHF. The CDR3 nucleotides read TGTGCCAGCAGGGAAGACAATAATTCACCCCTCCACTTT.